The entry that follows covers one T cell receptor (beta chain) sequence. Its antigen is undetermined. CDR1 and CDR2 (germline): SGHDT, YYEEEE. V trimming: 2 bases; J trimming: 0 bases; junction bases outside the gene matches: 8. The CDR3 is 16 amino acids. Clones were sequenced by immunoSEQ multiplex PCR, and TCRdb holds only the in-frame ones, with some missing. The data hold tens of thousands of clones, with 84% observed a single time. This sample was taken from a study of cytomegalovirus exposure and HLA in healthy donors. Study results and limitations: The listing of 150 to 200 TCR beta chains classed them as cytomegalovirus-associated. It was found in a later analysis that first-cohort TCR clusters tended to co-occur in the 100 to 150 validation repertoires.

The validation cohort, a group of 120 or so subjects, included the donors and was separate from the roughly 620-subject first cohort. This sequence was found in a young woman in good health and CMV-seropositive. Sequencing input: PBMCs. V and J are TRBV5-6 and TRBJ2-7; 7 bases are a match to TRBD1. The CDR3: CASSFPTGPHSYEQYF. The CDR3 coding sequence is TGTGCCAGCAGCTTCCCGACAGGGCCACACTCCTACGAGCAGTACTTC.